The present entry profiles one TCR beta chain with its context. Its antigen has not been determined. No quality values exist for individual bases; no much larger clone is one base distant. The data were taken from a study of cytomegalovirus exposure and HLA in healthy donors (TCRdb year 2017). General notes on the study: An earlier analysis of approximately 550 of the donors reported 250 to 300 Gb of sequence data and roughly 110 million unique TCR beta sequences from some 180 million T cells. An early release covering 500 to 750 HLA-typed donors comprised about 310 gigabases of sequencing data and roughly 86 million unique TCR sequences. Among the roughly 400 genotyped donors, approximately 76% belonged to the genetic ancestry cluster associated with self-reported Caucasian donors. The study was designed to test whether signatures of past pathogen exposure could be identified by cataloging public T cell receptors. The study used immunosequencing to profile the T cell repertoires of about 670 subjects and linked those repertoires to cytomegalovirus serostatus. A separate validation cohort of 100 to 150 different subjects was used in addition to the roughly 670-subject first cohort. High-throughput TCR immunosequencing, statistical association of individual TCRs with disease status, and machine learning were combined to predict cytomegalovirus infection status. In a later analysis, previously published TCR beta repertoires from roughly 710 donors were re-analyzed and high-resolution HLA genotyping was added so that TCR occurrence patterns could be studied. The later analysis used no new phenotypic data to find candidate immune exposures, relying instead on TCR beta sequences and their occurrence across donors. An earlier analysis of around 580 of the donors used high-throughput TCR beta sequencing to judge whether each TCR beta V gene segment behaved as functional or pseudogenic. Donor age, sex, ethnicity and CMV serostatus were collected together with the repertoire data. A later genetic analysis used genome-wide SNP genotypes for about 65% of the 666 donors, treating that subset as a discovery cohort. All discovery cohort repertoires had been generated using a single sequencing platform. HLA typing included class I and class II loci at four-digit resolution. Typing coverage differed by locus: A, B, C, DRB1 and DQB1 were typed in roughly 620-640 donors, DQA1 in 500 to 550, DPA1 in some 570, and DPB1 in roughly 470. Four to six DR-DQ haplotypes were handled as single units for association and clustering, since linkage in the cohort was strong. Among under 450 genotyped donors of the cohort, an average of approximately 230,000 unique TCR beta nucleotide sequences were sequenced per donor, roughly a sixth of them non-productive. The full study reports these points: In both the original and validation cohorts, the classifier was reported to diagnose cytomegalovirus status with high specificity and sensitivity. In a later analysis, the rate of TCR association differed among HLA loci, with DRB1 alleles having the most associated TCRs and HLA-C alleles having the fewest. V-gene and J-gene trimming of TCR beta chains was associated with a missense DCLRE1C variant in a later genetic analysis, and the association was replicated in an independent cohort. Linkage disequilibrium might explain the correlated functional status among segregating V segments, but an unknown experimental factor could not be excluded. While some public TCRs were present in many individuals, most TCR sequences turned up only very rarely across donors. In a later genetic analysis, fewer N-insertions in productive TCRs were reported among donors in an Asian-associated ancestry cluster than the 666-donor mean. Assigning TCR associations to individual alleles was difficult when HLA alleles, especially DR and DQ, strongly co-occurred. The only immune exposure information available for the cohort was CMV serostatus. A cluster of highly shared sequence variants was judged likely to be a technical artifact of the sequencing pipeline. The study gave a list of roughly 150 TCR beta chains associated with cytomegalovirus. In vitro tests confirmed that a few of the cytomegalovirus-associated TCR beta chains recognize cytomegalovirus antigens. Seventeen rarely observed V segments, including chromosome 9 orphons, were excluded from the earlier analysis of approximately 500 of the donors because counts were too low. In an earlier analysis of around 600 of the donors, most TCR beta V segments appeared in productive rearrangements about 87% or about 30% of the time, broadly matching IMGT annotations. This cohort had only TCR beta chains sequenced, and the lack of alpha or paired-chain data limited which features could be detected. A further reported finding was that TCR beta sequences accurately predicted the HLA-A and HLA-B alleles for most subjects in the first cohort. At a false discovery rate of 0.05, a later analysis linked around 17,000 TCR beta sequences to specific HLA alleles. In a later analysis, HLA-associated TCR beta chains showed more clonal expansion and lower generation probabilities than non-associated chains that were equally common. In a later analysis, most CMV-associated TCR beta chains were found to appear HLA-restricted, with HLA associations seemingly driven largely by CMV exposure. HLA typing was unavailable for some donors at each locus, so association tests used only the typed subset. Some IMGT-functional V segments, including TRBV6-2 and TRBV6-3, could not be distinguished by the 87-base-pair reads and were therefore excluded. In a later analysis, several top co-occurrence clusters were reported to appear linked to parvovirus B19, influenza, CMV and Epstein-Barr virus. Presence/absence analyses assumed roughly uniform sequencing depth across donors, an assumption that may not hold. It was suggested by the authors that the approach could potentially be generalized to other disease states and immunological phenotypes.

Library prep was done by the immunoSEQ multiplex PCR assay. A mixture of 60 forward primers for TCR Vbeta segments and 13 reverse primers for TCR Jbeta segments was used in the multiplex PCR. The CDR3 region of rearranged TCR beta genes was amplified from genomic DNA with a multiplex PCR assay. Amplified TCR beta libraries were sequenced as 87-base-pair reads on the Illumina HiSeq System. In the source study's methods: A later analysis tallied 80 million to 95 million unique TCR beta chains across the 550 to 850 repertoires, and approximately 12 million of those chains were shared by two or more donors. Raw reads were error-corrected and collapsed into unique sequences with a nearest-neighbor algorithm that merged closely related sequences to remove PCR and sequencing errors. To assign V, D and J gene segments, CDR3 sequences were aligned to IMGT reference sequences. For a sequence to be retained, at least a six-nucleotide match to both a V gene segment and a J gene segment was required. A rearrangement counted as productive if the CDR3 had no stop codons and remained in frame with V and J, and every other rearrangement counted as non-productive. Following IMGT convention, CDR3 was defined as the stretch from the second conserved V-encoded cysteine to the conserved J-encoded phenylalanine. Sequences without an unambiguous match to a single V gene segment were excluded from the earlier analysis of several hundred of the donors. An earlier analysis of almost 600 of the donors classified V segments as functional when productive rearrangements were above 56.7% and as segregating when the standard deviation between donors was above 5%. To diagnose cytomegalovirus status from the catalog of TCR beta chain sequences, a statistical classification framework was built. V and J gene assignment, in a later analysis, came from comparing TCR nucleotide sequences with IMGT/GENE-DB human TR gene sequences. In a later analysis, CDR3 sequences and most-parsimonious VDJ recombination scenarios were assigned using the TCRdist pipeline. In a later analysis, each TCR beta chain was defined by its CDR3 amino acid sequence together with its V-gene family, and reads lacking a unique V-gene family were excluded. To address suspected cross-contamination and a sequencing artifact, a later analysis removed over 500 highly shared, low-generation-probability nucleotide sequences. In a later analysis, a clonal expansion index was calculated for each public chain from normalized within-repertoire ranks of inferred template counts. In a later analysis, generation probabilities were computed with a VDJ recombination model fitted to out-of-frame rearrangements, and the resulting probabilities were checked against IGoR. Hypergeometric tests were used in a later analysis to score TCR-TCR, TCR-HLA and TCR-CMV co-occurrence, with a repertoire-size bias correction applied to the TCR pairs. A later analysis estimated false discovery rates by permuting HLA or CMV assignments 20 times. A later analysis grouped co-occurring TCRs with DBSCAN, adding TCRdist sequence similarity when clustering within HLA-allele-positive subsets. Repertoires with fewer than 30,000 or more than 120,000 public chains were left out of co-occurrence clustering, as were roughly five repertoires with anomalous nucleotide sharing. In its TCRdb copy, this immuneACCESS table keeps in-frame sequences only and misses some clones. Where compared with another copy, unresolved V genes explain less than half of these, and the others have no known cause. That table gives V, J and clone size, and the DNA gave D and trimming. For this sample there are about 130,000 clones; 83% appear just once. The leading ten clones occupy over 0.95% of the sample.

CDR1 and CDR2 were assigned from the germline V gene as MGHRA and YSYEKL. Clipping removes 4 bases from V and 4 bases from J, with 3 as the unmatched junction base count. CDR3 length: 13 amino acids, cysteine to phenylalanine. The only DNA kept is the CDR3, 39 bases in frame from the first base. In total, 600 or so healthy bone marrow donors made up the cohort. At the time of sampling, all cohort members were nominally healthy, though unrecorded immune exposures were likely present. The donor was CMV seronegative and was included in the group of several hundred seronegative cohort members. Each donor provided a peripheral blood sample, and peripheral blood mononuclear cells were used for TCR beta sequencing. Genomic DNA extraction from the blood cell samples was performed with the Qiagen DNeasy Blood Extraction Kit.

The source is a girl between 2 and 10 years old in good health and CMV-seronegative. The chain is made from TRBV4-1 and TRBJ1-2; TRBD1 aligns with 7 central bases. Input material: PBMCs. The CDR3 in this case is CASSLDRSYGYTF. At the DNA level, the sequence is TGCGCCAGCAGCCTGGACAGGTCCTATGGCTACACCTTC.